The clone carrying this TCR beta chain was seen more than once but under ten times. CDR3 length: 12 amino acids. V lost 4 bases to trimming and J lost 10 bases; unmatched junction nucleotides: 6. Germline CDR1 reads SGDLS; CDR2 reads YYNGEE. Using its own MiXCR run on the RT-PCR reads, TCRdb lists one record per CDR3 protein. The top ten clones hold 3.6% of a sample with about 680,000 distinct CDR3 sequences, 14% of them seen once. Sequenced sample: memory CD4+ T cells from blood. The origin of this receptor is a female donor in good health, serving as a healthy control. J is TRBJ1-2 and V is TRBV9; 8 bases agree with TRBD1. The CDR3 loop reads CASSYGDRHYTF. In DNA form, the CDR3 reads TGTGCCAGCAGCTATGGGGACAGGCACTACACCTTC.